The clone carrying this TCR beta chain was observed a few times. Its antigen is unidentified. The data derive from a study of shared clonotypes between healthy human individuals. Study results and limitations: Some naive CD4 clonotypes, around 4.9%, turned up in common across several donors.

The repertoire was sequenced with immunoSEQ multiplex PCR; TCRdb's copy has only in-frame clones and lacks some. There are under 850,000 clones in the sample; about two thirds occur only once, and under 2% lies in the top ten. Sequenced material: memory CD4+ T cells sorted from blood. Subset of the sample: CD45RA-negative fraction. This TCR derives from a woman aged 25 to 45 in good health.

The CDR3 DNA is TGCGCCAGCAGCCAAGATAGTACTAGCGGGAGGATAAAGACCCAGTACTTC. This codes for CASSQDSTSGRIKTQYF. The genes are TRBV4-1 and TRBJ2-5; 12 bases fit TRBD2. V dropped 0 bases and J dropped 6; count of bases not matched to a gene: 8. Germline V gene lookup returns CDR1 MGHRA and CDR2 YSYEKL. CDR3 length: 17 residues.